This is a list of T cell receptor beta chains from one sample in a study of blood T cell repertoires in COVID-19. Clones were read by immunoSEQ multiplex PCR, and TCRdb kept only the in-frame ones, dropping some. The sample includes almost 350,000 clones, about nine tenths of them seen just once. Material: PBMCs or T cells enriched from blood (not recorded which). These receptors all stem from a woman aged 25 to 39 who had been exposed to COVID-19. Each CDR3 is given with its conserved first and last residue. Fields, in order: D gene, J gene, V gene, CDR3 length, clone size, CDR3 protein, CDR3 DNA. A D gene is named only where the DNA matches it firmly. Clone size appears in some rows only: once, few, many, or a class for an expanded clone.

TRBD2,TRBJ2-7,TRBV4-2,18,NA,CASSQEFGIGRDSYEQYF,TGTGCCAGCAGCCAAGAATTCGGGATCGGGAGGGATTCCTACGAGCAGTACTTC
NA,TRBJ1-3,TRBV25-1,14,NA,CASSSGTSGNTIYF,TGTGCCAGCAGCTCAGGTACCTCTGGAAACACCATATATTTT
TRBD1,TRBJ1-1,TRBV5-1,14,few,CASSLEWDSGEAFF,TGCGCCAGCAGCTTGGAATGGGACAGTGGTGAAGCTTTCTTT
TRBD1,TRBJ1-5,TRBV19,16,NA,CASSTGTGGVNQPQHF,TGTGCCAGTAGTACTGGGACAGGGGGAGTCAATCAGCCCCAGCATTTT
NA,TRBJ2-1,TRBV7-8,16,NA,CASSSLSAPRDNEQFF,TGTGCCAGCAGCTCCCTGTCGGCCCCCAGGGACAATGAGCAGTTCTTC
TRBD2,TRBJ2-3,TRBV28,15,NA,CASSPLAGGSDTQYF,TGTGCCAGCAGTCCTCTAGCGGGGGGCTCAGATACGCAGTATTTT
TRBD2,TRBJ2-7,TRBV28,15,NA,CASSWKGLAIHEQYF,TGTGCCAGCAGTTGGAAGGGACTAGCGATCCACGAGCAGTACTTC
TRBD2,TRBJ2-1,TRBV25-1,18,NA,CASSEYEGTSGTGYEQFF,TGTGCCAGCAGTGAATATGAGGGGACTAGCGGGACCGGTTATGAGCAGTTCTTC
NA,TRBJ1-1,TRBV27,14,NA,CASSWGQQNTEAFF,TGTGCCAGCAGTTGGGGACAACAGAACACTGAAGCTTTCTTT
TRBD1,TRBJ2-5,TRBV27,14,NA,CASSPRTGQETQYF,TGTGCCAGCAGTCCTCGGACAGGCCAAGAGACCCAGTACTTC
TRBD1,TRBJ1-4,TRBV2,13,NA,CASRSTGREKLFF,TGTGCCAGCAGATCGACAGGGAGGGAAAAACTGTTTTTT
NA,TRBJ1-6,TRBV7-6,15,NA,CASSPGRAGSSPLHF,TGTGCCAGCAGCCCCGGGAGGGCGGGGAGTTCACCCCTCCACTTT